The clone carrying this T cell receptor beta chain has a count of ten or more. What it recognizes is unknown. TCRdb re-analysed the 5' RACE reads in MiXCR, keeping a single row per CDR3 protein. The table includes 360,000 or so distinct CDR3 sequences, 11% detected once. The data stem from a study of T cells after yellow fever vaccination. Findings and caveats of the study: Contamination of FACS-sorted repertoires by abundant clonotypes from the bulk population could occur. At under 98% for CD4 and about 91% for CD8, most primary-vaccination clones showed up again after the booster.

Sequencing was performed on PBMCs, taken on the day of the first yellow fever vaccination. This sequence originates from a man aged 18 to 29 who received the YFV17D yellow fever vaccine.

For the CDR3, the DNA is TGCAGTGCTCCCGTTCTAGCGGGGGGCGTAAGCACAGATACGCAGTATTTT. Translated: CSAPVLAGGVSTDTQYF. The V gene is TRBV20-1, the J gene TRBJ2-3; 11 positions agree with TRBD2. Germline CDR1 reads DFQATT; CDR2 reads SNEGSKA (reference sequence). The trim removed 5 bases at V and 0 bases at J, leaving 10 bases unmatched. The CDR3 loop spans 17 amino acids.